This T cell receptor beta chain was sequenced during a study of shared clonotypes between healthy human individuals. Replicate sorted-subset PCRs were loaded with around 200 ng DNA, roughly 33,000 T cell genomes. Produced via immunoSEQ multiplex PCR; TCRdb's table is partial and in-frame only. The table lists about 2,200,000 clones, about 92% of them singletons. The CDR3 spans 18 residues. Trimming removed 2 bases at V and 5 bases at J, with 21 bases between. Per the germline V gene, CDR1 is LGHNA and CDR2 is YSLEER. Selected positively for CCR7 and CD45RO-negative, naive CD8 cells excluded terminally differentiated effector memory CD45RA+ cells.

The clonotype was recovered from a young man in good health. Some clones in this sample may be carry-over from other donors' samples. V usage is TRBV4-3 and J usage is TRBJ2-2; either TRBD1 or TRBD2 may supply D (5 bases each). The sample was naive CD8+ T cells from PBMCs. Here the CDR3 reads CASSQKNGPGRLTGELFF. CDR3 in DNA: TGCGCCAGCAGCCAAAAGAACGGACCGGGACGCCTAACCGGGGAGCTGTTTTTT.